The 25 T cell receptor beta chains presented below share a single source sample, sequenced in a study of cytomegalovirus exposure and HLA in healthy donors. 60 Vbeta and 13 Jbeta primers were used in PCR. Clones were read by immunoSEQ multiplex PCR, and TCRdb kept only the in-frame ones, dropping some. This table holds about 140,000 clones, around 77% found once. The sample was PBMCs. The receptors originated from a woman between 45 and 65 years old in good health and CMV-seronegative.

The chain joins TRBV11-2 to TRBJ2-1; TRBD2 might be the D (6 bases). Trimming shortened V by 5 bases and J by 12 bases, and 14 bases separated the two germline ends. This CDR3 comprises 12 residues. CDR1 is SGHAT, CDR2 FQNNGV, per germline. DNA of the CDR3: TGTGCCAGCAGCCCCCCGGACGGGAGGCAGTTCTTC. Translating gives CASSPPDGRQFF.

The chain employs TRBV27 and TRBJ1-1; D is perhaps TRBD1 (5 bases). The CDR3 covers 16 residues. With 0 bases removed from V and 10 bases from J, the gap between germline ends came to 21 bases. The germline V gene encodes CDR1 MNHEY and CDR2 SMNVEV (reference sequence). CDR3 sequence (DNA): TGTGCCAGCAGTTTATCTAGTTTTGGGAAAAGGGGAACAGCTTTCTTT. Protein sequence: CASSLSSFGKRGTAFF.

A single count supports this clone. This sequence joins TRBV7-3 and TRBJ2-1; 9 bases line up with TRBD1. Germline CDR1 is SGHTA and CDR2 is FQGTGA. The V and J ends lost 5 bases and 9 bases, in that order; junction bases with no gene match: 14. The CDR3 has 16 residues. This CDR3 is CASSPLLPGQGSEQFF. For the CDR3, the DNA is TGTGCCAGCAGCCCCCTACTTCCGGGACAGGGCAGTGAGCAGTTCTTC.

V is TRBV7-8 and J is TRBJ1-1; D gene uncertain. CDR3 length: 15 residues. The germline V gene has CDR1 SGHVS and CDR2 FQNEAQ. Trimming shortened V by 3 bases and J by 1 base, and 12 bases separated the two germline ends. The CDR3 sequence is CASSFDPRGNTEAFF. The DNA for the CDR3 is TGTGCCAGCAGCTTTGACCCCCGGGGGAACACTGAAGCTTTCTTT.

DNA for the CDR3: TGTGCCAGCAGCTTGGATAGCGGGGGATACCAAGAGACCCAGTACTTC. As protein: CASSLDSGGYQETQYF. The V and J genes are TRBV5-4 and TRBJ2-5; 9 bases line up with TRBD2. The CDR3 totals 16 residues. Per germline, CDR1 SGHNT and CDR2 YYREEE (reference sequence). Losses at the gene ends were 0 bases for V and 0 bases for J; bases not matched to a gene: 3.

This chain links TRBV7-9 with TRBJ2-3, with 13 bases that match TRBD2. CDR1 and CDR2 (germline): SEHNR, FQNEAQ (reference sequence). The junction had 7 bases not matched to a gene; V was cut back by 5 bases and J by 2 bases. The CDR3 totals 17 residues. CDR3 residues: CASSELAGGPYTDTQYF. Here the CDR3 DNA reads TGTGCCAGCAGCGAACTAGCGGGGGGGCCCTACACAGATACGCAGTATTTT. The complete variable domain, with remaining parts taken from reference TRBV7-9 and TRBJ2-3, reads DTGVSQNPRHKITKRGQNVTFRCDPISEHNRLYWYRQTLGQGPEFLTYFQNEAQLEKSRLLSDRFSAERPKGSFSTLEIQRTEQGDSAMYLCASSELAGGPYTDTQYFGPGTRLTVL.

This chain links TRBV5-1 with TRBJ1-3; tentative D call: TRBD1 (5 bases). The CDR3 is 17 amino acids. Per germline, CDR1 SGHRS and CDR2 YFSETQ. The V end was cut by 0 bases, the J end by 0 bases, with 13 bases between. CDR3 loop: CASSLAPAGGSGNTIYF. The CDR3 nucleotides read TGCGCCAGCAGCTTGGCCCCAGCCGGGGGCTCTGGAAACACCATATATTTT.

The chain combines TRBV29-1 with TRBJ2-1; TRBD1 matches 11 bases. Germline V gene lookup returns CDR1 SQVTM and CDR2 ANQGSEA. V was pared by 1 base and J by 4 bases, with 6 bases of the junction left unmatched. This CDR3 contains 16 residues. In DNA, the CDR3 is TGCAGCGTTGAAGCCTCGGGACAGGGGGGTTACAATGAGCAGTTCTTC. It encodes CSVEASGQGGYNEQFF.

In its sample, this clone was seen once. The chain combines TRBV5-1 with TRBJ2-2; TRBD2 agrees at 11 bases. Germline lookup yields CDR1 SGHRS and CDR2 YFSETQ. The CDR3 is 16 amino acids. With 1 base clipped from V and 6 bases from J, the junction kept 5 bases outside the gene matches. This chain's CDR3 is CASSLMTSGASGELFF. In nucleotides, the CDR3 is TGCGCCAGCAGCTTGATGACTAGCGGGGCCTCCGGGGAGCTGTTTTTT.

This clone has a handful of counts. The chain joins TRBV7-8 to TRBJ2-7, with D uncertain. The CDR3 is 12 residues long. Germline values: CDR1 SGHVS, CDR2 FQNEAQ. Trimming shortened V by 2 bases and J by 6 bases, and 8 bases separated the two germline ends. CDR3 loop: CASSLNAGEQYF. Here the CDR3 DNA reads TGTGCCAGCAGCTTAAATGCAGGCGAGCAGTACTTC. The full variable domain, its missing parts supplied by reference TRBV7-8 and TRBJ2-7, is GAGVSQSPRYKVAKRGQDVALRCDPISGHVSLFWYQQALGQGPEFLTYFQNEAQLDKSGLPSDRFFAERPEGSVSTLKIQRTQQEDSAVYLCASSLNAGEQYFGPGTRLTVT.

The chain couples TRBV15 to TRBJ2-1; the match to TRBD2 covers 8 bases. CDR3 length: 16 residues. CDR1 is LNHNV and CDR2 is YYDKDF in the germline V gene (reference sequence). After removal of 0 bases from V and 5 bases from J, the junction contained 6 bases not matched to a gene. DNA of the CDR3: TGTGCCACCAGCAGAGATATCCTAGCGGGTAACAATGAGCAGTTCTTC. This gives the protein CATSRDILAGNNEQFF.

This clone was observed a few times. The rearrangement links TRBV19 to TRBJ2-3; 9 bases fit TRBD2. This CDR3 spans 15 amino acids. Unmatched junction bases numbered 4, after V lost 4 bases and J lost 2 bases. From germline, CDR1 is LNHDA and CDR2 SQIVND (reference sequence). The CDR3 DNA is TGTGCCAGTAGTAGAAGCGGGGGGCCCACAGATACGCAGTATTTT. This codes for CASSRSGGPTDTQYF.

The chain recombines TRBV7-8 with TRBJ2-2; no clear D. V dropped 5 bases and J dropped 5 bases, with 18 bases sitting between them. This CDR3 comprises 16 residues. Germline assignment: CDR1 SGHVS and CDR2 FQNEAQ. Here the CDR3 reads CASSPASGWITGELFF. The CDR3 nucleotides are TGTGCCAGCAGCCCAGCTTCCGGGTGGATAACCGGGGAGCTGTTTTTT.

The rearrangement uses TRBV2 and TRBJ1-4; no firm D call. Trimming stripped 3 bases from V and 7 bases from J, with 18 bases between. Per germline, CDR1 SNHLY and CDR2 FYNNEI. CDR3 length equals 16 residues. The CDR3 loop is CASSERAVALSEKLFF. CDR3 nucleotides: TGTGCCAGCAGTGAGCGGGCCGTCGCATTAAGTGAAAAACTGTTTTTT. The full variable domain, in which reference TRBV2 and TRBJ1-4 provide the parts outside the CDR3, is EPEVTQTPSHQVTQMGQEVILRCVPISNHLYFYWYRQILGQKVEFLVSFYNNEISEKSEIFDDQFSVERPDGSNFTLKIRSTKLEDSAMYFCASSERAVALSEKLFFGSGTQLSVL.

The genes are TRBV5-1 and TRBJ2-3, with TRBD2 matching 11 bases. Looked up from germline, CDR1 is SGHRS and CDR2 is YFSETQ. The length of the CDR3 is 14 residues. The V gene end was trimmed by 9 bases and the J gene end by 4 bases; junction bases not matched to a gene: 7. DNA for the CDR3: TGCGCCACCAACCTAGCGGGGGGTCCAGATACGCAGTATTTT. The encoded protein is CATNLAGGPDTQYF.

The V and J genes are TRBV11-1 and TRBJ2-5, with 14 bases aligning to TRBD2. The ends lost 4 bases at V and 4 bases at J; junction bases unmatched: 11. CDR3 length: 18 residues. CDR1 is SGHAT and CDR2 is FQDESV in the germline V gene (reference sequence). This CDR3 is CASSSNRGTSGGGETQYF. The CDR3 nucleotides read TGTGCCAGCAGCTCCAACCGAGGGACTAGCGGGGGTGGAGAGACCCAGTACTTC.

CDR3 bases: TGTGCCAGCAGCGTCGGGGGGGGATTTGGGTCCGGGGAGCTGTTTTTT. It translates to CASSVGGGFGSGELFF. The V call is TRBV9, the J call TRBJ2-2, with 8 bases identical to TRBD2. Trimming cost V 2 bases and J 6 bases; bases outside gene matches: 9. The CDR3 is made up of 16 amino acids. Germline CDR1 is SGDLS and CDR2 is YYNGEE.

The chain recombines TRBV4-2 with TRBJ1-6, with 7 bases aligning to TRBD1. This CDR3 is 16 amino acids long. The germline CDR1 and CDR2 sequences are LGHNA and YNFKEQ. Trimming removed 8 bases from V and 6 bases from J; junction bases left unmatched: 13. The CDR3 DNA sequence: TGTGCCAGCCGAAACCGGGACAGAGTAGTTAATTCACCCCTCCACTTT. Residues: CASRNRDRVVNSPLHF.

The CDR3 DNA follows: TGCGCCAGCAGCCCATCACCGGGACAGGGGAGTACCGGGGAGCTGTTTTTT. Translation gives CASSPSPGQGSTGELFF. This rearrangement joins TRBV4-1 to TRBJ2-2, with 10 nucleotides matching TRBD1. The CDR3 loop spans 17 amino acids. J lost 5 bases, V lost 4 bases, and 10 bases had no gene match. CDR1 is MGHRA, CDR2 YSYEKL, per germline.

This sequence joins TRBV21-1 and TRBJ2-7; TRBD1, the table's D call, lacks a check against the DNA. TRBV21-1 is a pseudogene. This CDR3 region has 14 residues. The CDR3 region is CAKGLRTAYYEQYF. The DNA of the CDR3 is TGTGCCAAAGGGTTGAGGACAGCTTACTACGAGCAGTACTTC.

The chain joins TRBV5-1 to TRBJ2-7; no clear D gene. The CDR3 has 15 residues. Trimming took 1 base from V and 3 from J, leaving 14 bases between them. Germline CDR1 reads SGHRS; CDR2 reads YFSETQ. The CDR3 region has the DNA TGCGCCAGCAGCTTGCCGACGGGTCGAGTCTACGAGCAGTACTTC. Translating gives CASSLPTGRVYEQYF.

This clone was seen once. This chain joins TRBV7-9 and TRBJ1-5, with 7 nucleotides matching TRBD1. This CDR3 comprises 12 residues. CDR1 is SEHNR, CDR2 FQNEAQ, per germline (reference sequence). The junction had 5 bases not matched to a gene; V was cut back by 2 bases and J by 13 bases. This chain's CDR3 is CASSLRGQTQHF. CDR3 nucleotide sequence: TGTGCCAGCAGCTTAAGGGGACAGACACAGCATTTT.

The chain has TRBV23-1 and TRBJ1-6, with TRBD1 matching 8 bases. TRBV23-1 is an ORF, and what it does is uncertain. Trimming cost V 3 bases and J 5 bases; bases outside gene matches: 6. The CDR3 runs 16 residues. CDR3 amino acids: CASSHPGGSHNSPLHF. As DNA, the CDR3 is TGCGCCAGCAGTCACCCAGGGGGCTCTCATAATTCACCCCTCCACTTT.

This sequence joins TRBV7-8 and TRBJ2-3, with D unclear. CDR1 and CDR2 from the germline V gene are SGHVS and FQNEAQ. This CDR3 spans 14 amino acids. Trimming pared 0 bases from V and 5 bases from J, leaving 9 bases between. The CDR3 coding sequence is TGTGCCAGCAGCTTAGCGTCCAGTTTAGATACGCAGTATTTT. Translated: CASSLASSLDTQYF.

The chain uses TRBV6-5 and TRBJ1-2; D gene ambiguous. The ends were cut back, 6 bases at V and 8 bases at J, with 13 bases in the middle. CDR1 and CDR2 (germline): MNHEY, SVGAGI. The CDR3 totals 12 residues. As DNA, the CDR3 is TGTGCCAGCAGGGCAGACCAGCGGGGCTACACCTTC. This codes for CASRADQRGYTF.